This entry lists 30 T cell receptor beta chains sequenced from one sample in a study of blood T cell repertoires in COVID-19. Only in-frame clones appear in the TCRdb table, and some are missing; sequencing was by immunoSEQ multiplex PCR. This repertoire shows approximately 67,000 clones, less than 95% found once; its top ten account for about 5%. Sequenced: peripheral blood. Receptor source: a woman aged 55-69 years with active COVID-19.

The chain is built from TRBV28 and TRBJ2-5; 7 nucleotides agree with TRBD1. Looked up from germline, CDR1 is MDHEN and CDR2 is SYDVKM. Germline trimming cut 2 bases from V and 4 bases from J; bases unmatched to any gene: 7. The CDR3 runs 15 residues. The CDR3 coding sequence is TGTGCCAGCAGTTTAATCCGCAGGGGGAGAGAGACCCAGTACTTC. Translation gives CASSLIRRGRETQYF.

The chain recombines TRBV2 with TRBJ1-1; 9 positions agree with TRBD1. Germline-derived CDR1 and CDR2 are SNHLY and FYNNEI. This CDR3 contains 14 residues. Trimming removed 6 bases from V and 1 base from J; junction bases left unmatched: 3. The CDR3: CASRPGQGNTEAFF. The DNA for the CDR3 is TGTGCCAGCAGACCGGGACAGGGGAACACTGAAGCTTTCTTT.

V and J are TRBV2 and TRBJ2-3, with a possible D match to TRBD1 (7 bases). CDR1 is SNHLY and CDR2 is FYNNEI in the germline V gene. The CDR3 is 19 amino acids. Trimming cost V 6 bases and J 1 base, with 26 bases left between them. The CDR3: CASSGPTGFGRVGTDTQYF. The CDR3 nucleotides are TGTGCCAGCAGCGGTCCGACAGGGTTCGGGAGAGTGGGCACAGATACGCAGTATTTT.

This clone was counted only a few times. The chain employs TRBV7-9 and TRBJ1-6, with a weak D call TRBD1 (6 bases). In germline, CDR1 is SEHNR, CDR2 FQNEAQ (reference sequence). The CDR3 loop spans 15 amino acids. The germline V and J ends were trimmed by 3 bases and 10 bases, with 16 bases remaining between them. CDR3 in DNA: TGTGCCAGCAGCTTCGGGTCGGGGGGCCTGTCACCCCTCCACTTT. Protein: CASSFGSGGLSPLHF.

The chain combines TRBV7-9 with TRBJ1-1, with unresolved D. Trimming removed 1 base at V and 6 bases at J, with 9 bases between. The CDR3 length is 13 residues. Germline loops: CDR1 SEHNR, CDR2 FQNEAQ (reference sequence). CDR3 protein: CASSLGPGAEAFF. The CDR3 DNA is TGTGCCAGCAGCTTAGGGCCCGGGGCTGAAGCTTTCTTT.

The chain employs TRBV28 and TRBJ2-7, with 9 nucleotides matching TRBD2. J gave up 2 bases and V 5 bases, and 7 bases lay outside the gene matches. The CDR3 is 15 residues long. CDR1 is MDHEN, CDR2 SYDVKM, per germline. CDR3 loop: CASSATGTSTYEQYF. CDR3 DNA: TGTGCCAGCAGTGCCACCGGGACTAGCACCTACGAGCAGTACTTC.

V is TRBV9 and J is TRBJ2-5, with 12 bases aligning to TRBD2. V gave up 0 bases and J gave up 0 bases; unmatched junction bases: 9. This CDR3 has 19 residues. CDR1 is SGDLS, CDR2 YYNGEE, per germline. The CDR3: CASSVGLAGARGDQETQYF. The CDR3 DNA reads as TGTGCCAGCAGCGTAGGACTAGCGGGAGCCCGGGGAGACCAAGAGACCCAGTACTTC.

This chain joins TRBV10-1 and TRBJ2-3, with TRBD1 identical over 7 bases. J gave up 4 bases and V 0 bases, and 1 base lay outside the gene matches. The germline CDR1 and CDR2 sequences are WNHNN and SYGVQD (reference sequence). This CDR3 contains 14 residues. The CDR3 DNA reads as TGCGCCAGCAGTGAGTCGACAGGGTCAGATACGCAGTATTTT. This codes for CASSESTGSDTQYF.

CDR3 bases: TGCGCCAGCAGCTTAGAGGCAAACTATGGCTACACCTTC. The encoded protein is CASSLEANYGYTF. The V call is TRBV5-1, the J call TRBJ1-2; D gene unclear. The V gene lost 2 bases and the J gene lost 2 bases, with 7 bases spanning the gap. CDR1 is SGHRS and CDR2 is YFSETQ in the germline V gene. The CDR3 is 13 residues long.

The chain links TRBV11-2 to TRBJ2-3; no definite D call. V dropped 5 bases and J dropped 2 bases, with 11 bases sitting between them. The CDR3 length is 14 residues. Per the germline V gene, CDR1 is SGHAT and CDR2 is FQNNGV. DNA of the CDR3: TGTGCCAGCAGCCGAGCCATAGCCACAGATACGCAGTATTTT. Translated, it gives CASSRAIATDTQYF.

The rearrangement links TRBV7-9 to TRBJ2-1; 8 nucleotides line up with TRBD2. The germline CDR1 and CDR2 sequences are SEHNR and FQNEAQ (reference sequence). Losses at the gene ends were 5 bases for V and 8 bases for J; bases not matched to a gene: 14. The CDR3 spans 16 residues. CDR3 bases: TGTGCCAGCAGCCGGACGGGCGGGACTAGATGGGATGAGCAGTTCTTC. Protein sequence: CASSRTGGTRWDEQFF.

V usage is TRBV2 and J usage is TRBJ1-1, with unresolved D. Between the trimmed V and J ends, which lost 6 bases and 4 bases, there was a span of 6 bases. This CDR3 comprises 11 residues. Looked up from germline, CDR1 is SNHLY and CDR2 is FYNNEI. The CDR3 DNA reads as TGTGCCAGCAGCTTGGCCACTGAAGCTTTCTTT. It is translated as CASSLATEAFF. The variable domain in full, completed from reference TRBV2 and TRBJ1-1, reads EPEVTQTPSHQVTQMGQEVILRCVPISNHLYFYWYRQILGQKVEFLVSFYNNEISEKSEIFDDQFSVERPDGSNFTLKIRSTKLEDSAMYFCASSLATEAFFGQGTRLTVV.

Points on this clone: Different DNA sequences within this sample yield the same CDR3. CDR3 DNA: TGTGCCAGCAGTCTACCCGGACTAGGAGGGTACGAGCAGTACTTC. Protein: CASSLPGLGGYEQYF. The chain carries TRBV28 and TRBJ2-7, with 7 bases lining up with TRBD2. There are 15 residues in the CDR3. Trimming removed 5 bases from V and 4 bases from J; junction bases left unmatched: 11. Per germline, CDR1 MDHEN and CDR2 SYDVKM.

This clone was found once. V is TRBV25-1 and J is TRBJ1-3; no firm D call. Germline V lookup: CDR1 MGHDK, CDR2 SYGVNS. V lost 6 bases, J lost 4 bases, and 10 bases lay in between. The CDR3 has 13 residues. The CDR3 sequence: CASSPPGGNTIYF. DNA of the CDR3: TGTGCCAGCAGCCCTCCGGGGGGAAACACCATATATTTT.

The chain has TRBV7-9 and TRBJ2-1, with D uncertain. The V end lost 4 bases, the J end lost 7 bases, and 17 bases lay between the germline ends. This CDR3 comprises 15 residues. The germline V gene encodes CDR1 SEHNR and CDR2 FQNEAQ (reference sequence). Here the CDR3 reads CASSYIPPTGNEQFF. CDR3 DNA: TGTGCCAGCAGCTACATTCCCCCGACTGGGAATGAGCAGTTCTTC.

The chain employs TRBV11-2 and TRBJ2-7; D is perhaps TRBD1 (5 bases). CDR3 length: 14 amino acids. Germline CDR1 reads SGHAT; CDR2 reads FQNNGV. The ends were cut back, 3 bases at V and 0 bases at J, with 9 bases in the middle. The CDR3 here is CASSFRQTSYEQYF. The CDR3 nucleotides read TGTGCCAGCAGCTTTAGACAGACCTCCTACGAGCAGTACTTC.

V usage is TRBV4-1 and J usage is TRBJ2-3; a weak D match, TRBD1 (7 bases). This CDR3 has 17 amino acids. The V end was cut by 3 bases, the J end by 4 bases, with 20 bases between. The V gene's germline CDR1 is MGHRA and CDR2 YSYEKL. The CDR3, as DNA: TGCGCCAGCAGCCAGTACAGGGGAGGTTCCTCGGCAGATACGCAGTATTTT. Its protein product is CASSQYRGGSSADTQYF.

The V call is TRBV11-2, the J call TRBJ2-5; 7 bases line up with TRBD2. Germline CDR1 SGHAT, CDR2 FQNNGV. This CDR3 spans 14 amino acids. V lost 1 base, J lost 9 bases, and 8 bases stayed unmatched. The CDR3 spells CASSLGSYAGAQYF. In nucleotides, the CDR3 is TGTGCCAGCAGCTTAGGGTCATATGCGGGGGCCCAGTACTTC.

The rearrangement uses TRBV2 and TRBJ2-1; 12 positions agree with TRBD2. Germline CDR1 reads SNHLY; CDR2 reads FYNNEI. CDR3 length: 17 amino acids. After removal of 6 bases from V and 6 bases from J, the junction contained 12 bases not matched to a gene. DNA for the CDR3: TGTGCCAGCAGGGGATCTCCCCTAGCGGGAGGGCTCAATGAGCAGTTCTTC. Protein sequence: CASRGSPLAGGLNEQFF.

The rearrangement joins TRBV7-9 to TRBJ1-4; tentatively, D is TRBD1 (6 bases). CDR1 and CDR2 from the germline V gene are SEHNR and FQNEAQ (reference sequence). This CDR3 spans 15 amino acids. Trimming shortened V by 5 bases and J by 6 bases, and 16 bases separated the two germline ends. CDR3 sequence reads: CASSATGSRYEKLFF. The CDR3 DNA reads TGTGCCAGCAGCGCCACAGGGTCCCGCTATGAAAAACTGTTTTTT.

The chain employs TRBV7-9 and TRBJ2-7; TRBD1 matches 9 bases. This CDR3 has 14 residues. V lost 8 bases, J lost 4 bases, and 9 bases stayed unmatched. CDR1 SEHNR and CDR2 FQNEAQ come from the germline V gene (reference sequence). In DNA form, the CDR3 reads TGTGCCAGCGGGAGGACAGGGGCATCGTACGAGCAGTACTTC. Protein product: CASGRTGASYEQYF.

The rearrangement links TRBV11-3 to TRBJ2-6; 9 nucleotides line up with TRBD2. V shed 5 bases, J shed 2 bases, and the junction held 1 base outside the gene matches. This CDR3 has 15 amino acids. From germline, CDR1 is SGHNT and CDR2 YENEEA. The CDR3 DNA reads TGTGCCAGCAGCCGCGGGGGGGCTGGGGCCAACGTCCTGACTTTC. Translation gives CASSRGGAGANVLTF.

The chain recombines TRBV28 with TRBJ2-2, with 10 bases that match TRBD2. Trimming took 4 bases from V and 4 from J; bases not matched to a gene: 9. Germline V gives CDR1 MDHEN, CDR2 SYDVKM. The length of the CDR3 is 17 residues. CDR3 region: CASSSSSGSLGTGELFF. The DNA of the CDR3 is TGTGCCAGCAGTTCCTCTAGCGGGAGTCTCGGCACCGGGGAGCTGTTTTTT.

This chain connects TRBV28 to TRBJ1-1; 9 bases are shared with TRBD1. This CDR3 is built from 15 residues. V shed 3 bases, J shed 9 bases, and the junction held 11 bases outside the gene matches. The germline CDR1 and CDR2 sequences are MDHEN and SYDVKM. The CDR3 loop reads CASSLAYRGPAKAFF. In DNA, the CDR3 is TGTGCCAGCAGTTTGGCCTACAGGGGGCCGGCTAAAGCTTTCTTT.

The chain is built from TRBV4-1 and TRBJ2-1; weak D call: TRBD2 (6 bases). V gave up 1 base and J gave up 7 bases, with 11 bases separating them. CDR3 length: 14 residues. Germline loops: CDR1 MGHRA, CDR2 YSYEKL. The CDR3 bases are TGCGCCAGCAGCCAAGTAGGTGGGAGGAATGAGCAGTTCTTC. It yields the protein CASSQVGGRNEQFF.

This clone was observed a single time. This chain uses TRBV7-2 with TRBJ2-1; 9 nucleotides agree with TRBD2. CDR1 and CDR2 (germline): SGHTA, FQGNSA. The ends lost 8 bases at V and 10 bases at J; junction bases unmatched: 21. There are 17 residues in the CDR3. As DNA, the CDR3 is TGTGCCAGCTGCTGGGGGCTAGCGGGGACCGGCGACAGGGAGCAGTTCTTC. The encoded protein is CASCWGLAGTGDREQFF.

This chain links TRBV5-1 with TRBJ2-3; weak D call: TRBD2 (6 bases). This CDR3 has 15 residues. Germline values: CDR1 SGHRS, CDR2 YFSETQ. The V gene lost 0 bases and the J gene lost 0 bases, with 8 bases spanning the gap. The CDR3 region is CASSLAAGSTDTQYF. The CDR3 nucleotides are TGCGCCAGCAGCTTGGCTGCGGGGAGCACAGATACGCAGTATTTT.

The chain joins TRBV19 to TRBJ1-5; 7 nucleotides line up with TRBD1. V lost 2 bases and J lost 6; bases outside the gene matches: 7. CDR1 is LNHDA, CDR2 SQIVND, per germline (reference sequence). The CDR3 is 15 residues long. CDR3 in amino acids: CASSISRGLGQPQHF. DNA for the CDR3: TGTGCCAGTAGTATAAGTAGGGGGCTTGGTCAGCCCCAGCATTTT.

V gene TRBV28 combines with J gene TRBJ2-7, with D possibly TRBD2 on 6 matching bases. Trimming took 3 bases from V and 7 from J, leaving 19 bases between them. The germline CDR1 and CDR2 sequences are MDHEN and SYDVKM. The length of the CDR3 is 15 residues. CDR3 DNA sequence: TGTGCCAGCAGTTTGGCGGGGACTGGGCCATCGGAGCAGTACTTC. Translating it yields CASSLAGTGPSEQYF.

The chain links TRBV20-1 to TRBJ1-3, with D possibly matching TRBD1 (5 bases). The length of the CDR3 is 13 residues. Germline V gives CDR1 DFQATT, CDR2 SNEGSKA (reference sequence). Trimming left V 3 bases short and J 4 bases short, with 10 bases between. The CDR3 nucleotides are TGCAGTGCTAGTCGCGACAGAGGAAACACCATATATTTT. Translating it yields CSASRDRGNTIYF.